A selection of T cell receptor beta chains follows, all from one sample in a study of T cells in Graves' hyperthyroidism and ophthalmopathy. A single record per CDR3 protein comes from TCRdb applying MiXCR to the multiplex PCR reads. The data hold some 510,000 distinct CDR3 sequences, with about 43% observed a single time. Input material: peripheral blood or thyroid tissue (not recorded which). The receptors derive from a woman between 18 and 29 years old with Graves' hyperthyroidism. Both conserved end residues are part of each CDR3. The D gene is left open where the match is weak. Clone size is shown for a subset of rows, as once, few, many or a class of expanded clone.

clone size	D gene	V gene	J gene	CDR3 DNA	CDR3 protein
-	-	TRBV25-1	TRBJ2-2	TGTGCCAGCAGTGGTCTACACACCGGGGAGCTGTTTTTT	CASSGLHTGELFF
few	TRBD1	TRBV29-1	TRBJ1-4	TGCAGCGTCAGAAAACAGGGGGCGGGCGAAAAACTGTTTTTT	CSVRKQGAGEKLFF
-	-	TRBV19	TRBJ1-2	TGTGCCAGTAACCTAGGGACGTTTGGCTACACCTTC	CASNLGTFGYTF
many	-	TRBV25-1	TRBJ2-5	TGTGCCAGCAGTGAATCCAACGTGTGGACAGTAGAGACCCAGTACTTC	CASSESNVWTVETQYF
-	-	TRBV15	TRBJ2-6	TGTGCCACCAGCTCCCGGACAGTCTATGGGGCCAACGTCCTGACTTTC	CATSSRTVYGANVLTF
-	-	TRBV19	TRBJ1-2	TGTGCCAGTAGTAGGGCGGTCGGGGGGTCCTATGGCTACACCTTC	CASSRAVGGSYGYTF
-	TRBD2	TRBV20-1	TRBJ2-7	TGCAGTGCTGGTAAAGGGGACTACTACGAGCAGTACTTC	CSAGKGDYYEQYF
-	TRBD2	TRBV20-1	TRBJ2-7	TGCAGTGCTACCCGGGAGGGCCTCTACGAGCAGTACTTC	CSATREGLYEQYF
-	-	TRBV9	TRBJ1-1	TGTGCCAGCAGCGTAGTTCGGGGTCCGGCTTTCTTT	CASSVVRGPAFF
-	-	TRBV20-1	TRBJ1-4	TGCAGTGCTAGTCGGGTCACAGCCCTTAATGAAAAACTGTTTTTT	CSASRVTALNEKLFF